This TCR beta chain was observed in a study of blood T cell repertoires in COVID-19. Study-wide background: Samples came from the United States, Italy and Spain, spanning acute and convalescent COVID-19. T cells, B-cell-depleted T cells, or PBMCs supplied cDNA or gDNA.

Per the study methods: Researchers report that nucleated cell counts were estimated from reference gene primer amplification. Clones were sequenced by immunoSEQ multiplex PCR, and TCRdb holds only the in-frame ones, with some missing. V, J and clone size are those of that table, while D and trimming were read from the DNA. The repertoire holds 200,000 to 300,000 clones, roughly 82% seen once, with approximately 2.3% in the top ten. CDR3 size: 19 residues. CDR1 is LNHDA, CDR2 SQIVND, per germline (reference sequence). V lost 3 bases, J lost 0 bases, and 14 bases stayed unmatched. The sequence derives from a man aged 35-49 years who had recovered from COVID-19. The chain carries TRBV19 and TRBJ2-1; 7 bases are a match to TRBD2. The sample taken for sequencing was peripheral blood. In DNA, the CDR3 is TGTGCCAGTAGTATCTTGGGAGGGGTAGACCTAAGCTCCTACAATGAGCAGTTCTTC. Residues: CASSILGGVDLSSYNEQFF.